A selection of T cell receptor beta chains follows, all from one sample in a study of blood T cell repertoires in COVID-19. Clones were sequenced by immunoSEQ multiplex PCR, and TCRdb holds only the in-frame ones, with some missing. There are 140,000 to 150,000 clones in the sample; about 87% occur only once, and 30% to 45% lies in the top ten. Sequenced material: peripheral blood. The receptor source for this set is a man aged 50-59 years who had recovered from COVID-19. CDR3s leave out the opening cysteine and the closing phenylalanine or tryptophan. Fields, in order: V gene, J gene, CDR3 protein.

TRBV6-5	TRBJ1-2	ASSSGTHQWGYT
TRBV15	TRBJ2-7	ATSRDRTGPSSYEQY
TRBV19	TRBJ1-3	ASSNGQSGNTIY
TRBV7-2	TRBJ2-3	ASSSTPRTDTQY
TRBV24-1	TRBJ2-7	ATSRDRQSSYEQY
TRBV4-2	TRBJ2-5	ASSQDFNVGVGKETQY
TRBV7-9	TRBJ2-7	ASSSTGTGRSEQY
TRBV19	TRBJ1-1	ASSIAGSQGFWNTEAF
TRBV7-2	TRBJ2-7	ASSLAGQDRQY
TRBV4-1	TRBJ2-7	ASSQADQGGYEQY
TRBV11-3	TRBJ2-5	ASSQGRETQY
TRBV5-5	TRBJ2-7	ASSLQDSPYEQY
TRBV5-1	TRBJ2-5	ASNRDRAETQY
TRBV9	TRBJ2-3	ASSVGRSGGAGTDTQY
TRBV5-8	TRBJ2-7	ASSRGDRGHEQY
TRBV19	TRBJ2-7	ASRDRGSGEQY
TRBV25-1	TRBJ1-2	ASNAWGQGDGYT
TRBV7-8	TRBJ1-3	ASSLGTGNTIY
TRBV6-2/TRBV6-3	TRBJ2-7	ASSSLHPRGVTYEQY
TRBV5-1	TRBJ2-5	ASSLVLAETQY
TRBV19	TRBJ2-1	ASSSQGSYNEQF
TRBV19	TRBJ2-3	ASSTQTSGGDLWGTDTQY
TRBV5-1	TRBJ1-1	ASSSAGTGVVWNTEAF
TRBV19	TRBJ2-2	ASSIGHFTGELF
TRBV11-2	TRBJ1-2	ASSLRLGGQGYGYT
TRBV10-3	TRBJ1-5	AISESGVSNQPQH
TRBV10-3	TRBJ2-5	AISPDSRGWETQY
TRBV5-1	TRBJ2-3	ASSLGPLAVTITDTQY
TRBV10-3	TRBJ2-7	AISEREGPYEQY
TRBV12-3/TRBV12-4	TRBJ2-1	ASRAFHEQF
TRBV29-1	TRBJ2-5	SVDQRVGETQY
TRBV11-2	TRBJ1-1	ASSLDKGRGYYMNTEAF
TRBV29-1	TRBJ2-5	SVVSGGKETQY
TRBV5-4	TRBJ1-6	ASSSDRGNSPLH
TRBV19	TRBJ2-7	ASSRPGLAGYEQY
TRBV7-2	TRBJ2-1	ASSLHGAGDPGEQF
TRBV24-1	TRBJ2-3	ATSDPLGTGGGDTQY
TRBV7-2	TRBJ1-2	ASSLRQANYGYT
TRBV6-2/TRBV6-3	TRBJ1-5	ASSYSTGVLNQPQH
TRBV25-1	TRBJ2-5	ASSAYGTSGGGLETQY
TRBV30	TRBJ1-3	AWSKIGTGGNTIY
TRBV6-2/TRBV6-3	TRBJ1-5	ASSYTAAGNQPQH
TRBV30	TRBJ1-2	AWSVSQEVGYT